Shown below are 18 T cell receptor beta chains from a single sample sequenced in a study of technical replicates of blood from a few donors. Method: immunoSEQ multiplex PCR; TCRdb's copy keeps in-frame clones and lacks some. The sample lists some 90,000 clones; approximately 95% were seen once. Sequencing was done on a sample of T cells isolated from PBMCs. Every receptor here comes from a human donor in good health.

The genes are TRBV7-2 and TRBJ1-3; D is uncertain. CDR3 length: 19 amino acids. CDR1 and CDR2 from the germline V gene are SGHTA and FQGNSA. V gave up 1 base and J gave up 0 bases, with 19 bases separating them. CDR3: CASSLVLSVYSFSGNTIYF. CDR3 bases: TGTGCCAGCAGCTTAGTCCTCTCGGTTTACTCTTTCTCTGGAAACACCATATATTTT.

The rearrangement joins TRBV6-6 to TRBJ1-2, with D possibly being TRBD1 (5 bases). CDR1 is MNHNY and CDR2 is SVGAGI in the germline V gene (reference sequence). The CDR3 consists of 11 residues. Trimming took off 6 bases at V and 5 bases at J, with 7 bases between the two ends. CDR3 in amino acids: CASRTEYGYTF. The CDR3 DNA reads as TGTGCCAGCAGGACAGAGTATGGCTACACCTTC.

V is TRBV19 and J is TRBJ2-2; D perhaps matches TRBD1 (5 bases). The CDR3 has 13 amino acids. The ends were cut back, 6 bases at V and 7 bases at J, with 12 bases in the middle. The germline V gene encodes CDR1 LNHDA and CDR2 SQIVND (reference sequence). DNA for the CDR3: TGTGCCAGTAGAATTCAGGGAAGCGGGGAGCTGTTTTTT. Encoded protein: CASRIQGSGELFF.

Remarks on this clone: Other DNA sequences within the sample encode an identical CDR3. The chain joins TRBV27 to TRBJ2-2; D is unclear. Trimming took 5 bases from V and 5 from J, leaving 3 bases between them. This CDR3 comprises 11 residues. Per the germline V gene, CDR1 is MNHEY and CDR2 is SMNVEV (reference sequence). The CDR3 DNA reads TGTGCCAGCAGTCTTACCGGGGAGCTGTTTTTT. Protein: CASSLTGELFF.

This rearrangement joins TRBV27 to TRBJ2-2; 8 nucleotides agree with TRBD2. The CDR3 is made up of 15 amino acids. In germline, CDR1 is MNHEY, CDR2 SMNVEV (reference sequence). The ends lost 6 bases at V and 4 bases at J; junction bases unmatched: 7. CDR3 in DNA: TGTGCCAGCAGATTAGCGGGATCCCTCACCGGGGAGCTGTTTTTT. This translates into CASRLAGSLTGELFF.

This clone was seen only once. The chain employs TRBV11-2 and TRBJ2-3, with TRBD2 matching 10 bases. The CDR3 loop spans 16 amino acids. With 1 base clipped from V and 6 bases from J, the junction kept 7 bases outside the gene matches. Looked up from germline, CDR1 is SGHAT and CDR2 is FQNNGV. For the CDR3, the DNA is TGTGCCAGCAGCTTAGGGACTAGCGGCCTCTCGGATACGCAGTATTTT. It specifies CASSLGTSGLSDTQYF.

The chain combines TRBV7-8 with TRBJ1-4; D not resolved. Germline V lookup: CDR1 SGHVS, CDR2 FQNEAQ. Trimming removed 1 base at V and 8 bases at J, with 17 bases between. This CDR3 has 16 amino acids. For the CDR3, the DNA is TGTGCCAGCAGCTTAGGCCAAGAACATCGGGGAGAAAAACTGTTTTTT. The encoded protein is CASSLGQEHRGEKLFF.

In its sample, this clone was seen once. This chain connects TRBV9 to TRBJ2-5, with 7 bases aligning to TRBD1. Germline CDR1 reads SGDLS; CDR2 reads YYNGEE. The CDR3 is made up of 16 amino acids. The junction had 11 bases not matched to a gene; V was cut back by 2 bases and J by 4 bases. This CDR3 reads CASSVGQSVGVETQYF. The DNA of the CDR3 is TGTGCCAGCAGCGTGGGACAGTCGGTTGGGGTAGAGACCCAGTACTTC.

The chain combines TRBV5-6 with TRBJ1-1; 8 nucleotides agree with TRBD1. The CDR3 extends over 15 amino acids. V was pared by 4 bases and J by 3 bases, with 8 bases of the junction left unmatched. Germline V gives CDR1 SGHDT, CDR2 YYEEEE. The CDR3 loop reads CASSHRGARHTEAFF. The CDR3 bases are TGTGCCAGCAGCCACAGGGGGGCAAGACACACTGAAGCTTTCTTT.

The V call is TRBV6-5, the J call TRBJ1-1, with D possibly TRBD1 on 5 matching bases. Between the trimmed V and J ends, which lost 6 bases and 4 bases, there was a span of 15 bases. Per germline, CDR1 MNHEY and CDR2 SVGAGI. The CDR3 sequence is 14 residues long. This CDR3 reads CASSVGREVTEAFF. The CDR3 DNA reads as TGTGCCAGCAGCGTCGGCAGGGAGGTCACTGAAGCTTTCTTT.

The CDR3 loop is CASSLLGGGLQETQYF. The CDR3 DNA reads TGTGCCAGCAGCTTACTGGGAGGAGGCCTCCAAGAGACCCAGTACTTC. The rearrangement links TRBV11-2 to TRBJ2-5; D might be TRBD2 (6 bases). Germline V gene data show CDR1 as SGHAT and CDR2 as FQNNGV. CDR3 length equals 16 residues. V dropped 2 bases and J dropped 1 base, with 14 bases sitting between them.

In DNA form, the CDR3 reads TGTGCCAGTAGTATTTCCAGGAACTATGGCTACACCTTC. Its translation is CASSISRNYGYTF. V and J are TRBV19 and TRBJ1-2, with D uncertain. The CDR3 consists of 13 residues. Trimming left V 3 bases short and J 2 bases short, with 7 bases between. Germline V gene lookup returns CDR1 LNHDA and CDR2 SQIVND (reference sequence).

This rearrangement joins TRBV5-4 to TRBJ2-1; TRBD2 agrees at 9 bases. This CDR3 is 15 amino acids long. Germline V gene data show CDR1 as SGHNT and CDR2 as YYREEE (reference sequence). J lost 4 bases, V lost 0 bases, and 2 bases had no gene match. Written as DNA, the CDR3 is TGTGCCAGCAGCTTGGCTAGCGGGGCTTACAATGAGCAGTTCTTC. Translated, it gives CASSLASGAYNEQFF.

The chain employs TRBV5-1 and TRBJ2-7, with 8 bases that match TRBD2. Germline V lookup: CDR1 SGHRS, CDR2 YFSETQ. J was trimmed by 3 bases and V by 3 bases; bases with no gene match: 8. The CDR3 is 15 residues long. The CDR3 sequence: CASSSYSGTLYEQYF. In DNA, the CDR3 is TGCGCCAGCAGCTCCTATAGCGGGACCCTCTACGAGCAGTACTTC.

This clone appeared a single time. The genes are TRBV5-4 and TRBJ1-2; TRBD1 agrees at 7 bases. V gave up 4 bases and J gave up 1 base; unmatched junction bases: 10. From germline, CDR1 is SGHNT and CDR2 YYREEE (reference sequence). The CDR3 runs 16 residues. CDR3 nucleotides: TGTGCCAGCAGCATACCGAACAGGGGAGTTAACTATGGCTACACCTTC. Its translation is CASSIPNRGVNYGYTF.

The genes are TRBV5-6 and TRBJ2-7; the match to TRBD2 covers 7 bases. CDR3 length equals 13 residues. CDR1 and CDR2 from the germline V gene are SGHDT and YYEEEE. V lost 3 bases and J lost 2; bases outside the gene matches: 2. The CDR3 DNA reads TGTGCCAGCAGCTCCGGGACTACCTACGAGCAGTACTTC. As protein: CASSSGTTYEQYF.

The chain couples TRBV27 to TRBJ1-1, with D unclear. This CDR3 has 14 residues. CDR1 is MNHEY and CDR2 is SMNVEV in the germline V gene (reference sequence). Trimming shortened V by 4 bases and J by 3 bases, and 12 bases separated the two germline ends. CDR3 sequence: CASSYRQSYTEAFF. The DNA for the CDR3 is TGTGCCAGCAGTTATCGACAATCGTACACTGAAGCTTTCTTT.

This chain uses TRBV27 with TRBJ1-5; TRBD1 might be the D (5 bases). CDR1 and CDR2 (germline): MNHEY, SMNVEV (reference sequence). Trimming took off 3 bases at V and 4 bases at J, with 7 bases between the two ends. There are 13 residues in the CDR3. The CDR3 is CASSLTANQPQHF. CDR3 bases: TGTGCCAGCAGTTTGACAGCTAATCAGCCCCAGCATTTT.